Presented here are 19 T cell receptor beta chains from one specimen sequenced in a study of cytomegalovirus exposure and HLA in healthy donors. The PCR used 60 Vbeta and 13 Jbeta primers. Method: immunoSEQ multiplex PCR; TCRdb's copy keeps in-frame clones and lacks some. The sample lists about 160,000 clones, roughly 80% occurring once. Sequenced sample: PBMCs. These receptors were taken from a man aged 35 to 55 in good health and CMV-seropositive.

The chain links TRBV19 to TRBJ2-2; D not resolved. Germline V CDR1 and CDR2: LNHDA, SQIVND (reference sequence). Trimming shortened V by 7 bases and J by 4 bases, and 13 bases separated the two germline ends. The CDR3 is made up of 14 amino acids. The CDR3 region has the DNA TGTGCCAGTAACGCTCCTCGTAGCACCGGGGAGCTGTTTTTT. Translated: CASNAPRSTGELFF.

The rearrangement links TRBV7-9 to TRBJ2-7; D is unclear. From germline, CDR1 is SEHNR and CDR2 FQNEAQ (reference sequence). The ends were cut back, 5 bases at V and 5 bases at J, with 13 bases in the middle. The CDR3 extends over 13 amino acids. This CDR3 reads CASSTPRTDEQYF. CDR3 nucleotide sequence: TGTGCCAGCAGCACCCCAAGAACGGACGAGCAGTACTTC.

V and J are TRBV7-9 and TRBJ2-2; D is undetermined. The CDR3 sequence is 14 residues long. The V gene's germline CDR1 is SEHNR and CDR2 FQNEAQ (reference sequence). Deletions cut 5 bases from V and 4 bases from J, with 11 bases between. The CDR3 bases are TGTGCCAGCAGCCCGAGTACGAGCACCGGGGAGCTGTTTTTT. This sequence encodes CASSPSTSTGELFF.

In DNA, the CDR3 is TGTGCCAGCAGCCTCGATACCGGGACAGTGAGCTCCTACGAGCAGTACTTC. It encodes CASSLDTGTVSSYEQYF. The chain employs TRBV5-8 and TRBJ2-7, with 7 positions matching TRBD1. The CDR3 consists of 17 residues. Germline V gives CDR1 SGHTS, CDR2 YDEGEE. V lost 4 bases to trimming and J lost 0 bases; unmatched junction nucleotides: 13.

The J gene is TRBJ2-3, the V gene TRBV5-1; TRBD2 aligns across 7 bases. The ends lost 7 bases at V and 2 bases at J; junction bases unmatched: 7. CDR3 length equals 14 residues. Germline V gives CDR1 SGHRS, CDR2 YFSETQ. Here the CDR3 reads CASAAGTTTDTQYF. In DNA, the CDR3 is TGCGCCAGCGCCGCCGGGACTACCACAGATACGCAGTATTTT.

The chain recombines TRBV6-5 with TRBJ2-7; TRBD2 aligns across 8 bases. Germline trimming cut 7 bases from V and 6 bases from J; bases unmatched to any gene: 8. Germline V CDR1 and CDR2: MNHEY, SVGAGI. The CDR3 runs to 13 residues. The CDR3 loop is CASMAAGGREQYF. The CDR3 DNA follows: TGTGCCAGCATGGCGGCGGGGGGCCGCGAGCAGTACTTC.

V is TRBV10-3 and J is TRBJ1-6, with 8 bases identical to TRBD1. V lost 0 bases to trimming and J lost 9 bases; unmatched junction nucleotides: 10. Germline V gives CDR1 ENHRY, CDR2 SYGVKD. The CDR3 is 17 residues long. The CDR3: CAISESGNRGYGSPLHF. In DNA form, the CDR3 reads TGTGCCATCAGTGAGTCTGGGAACAGGGGGTATGGTTCACCCCTCCACTTT.

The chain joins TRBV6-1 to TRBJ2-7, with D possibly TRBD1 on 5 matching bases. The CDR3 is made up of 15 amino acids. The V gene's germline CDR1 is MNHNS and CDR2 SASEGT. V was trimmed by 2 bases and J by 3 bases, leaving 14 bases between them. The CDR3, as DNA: TGTGCCAGCAGTGAATTTGGGGCGACAAACTACGAGCAGTACTTC. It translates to CASSEFGATNYEQYF.

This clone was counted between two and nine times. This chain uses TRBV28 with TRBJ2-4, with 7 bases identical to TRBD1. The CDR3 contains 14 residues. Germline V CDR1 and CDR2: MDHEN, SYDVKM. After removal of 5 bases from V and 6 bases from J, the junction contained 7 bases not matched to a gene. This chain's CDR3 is CASSLGGAINIQYF. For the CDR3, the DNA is TGTGCCAGCAGTCTAGGGGGCGCAATAAACATTCAGTACTTC.

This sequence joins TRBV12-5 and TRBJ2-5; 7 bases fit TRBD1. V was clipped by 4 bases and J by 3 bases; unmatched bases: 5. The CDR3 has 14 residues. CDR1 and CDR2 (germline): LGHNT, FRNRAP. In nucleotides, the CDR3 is TGTGCTAGTGGTTCAGGGGGATCGGAAGAGACCCAGTACTTC. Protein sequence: CASGSGGSEETQYF.

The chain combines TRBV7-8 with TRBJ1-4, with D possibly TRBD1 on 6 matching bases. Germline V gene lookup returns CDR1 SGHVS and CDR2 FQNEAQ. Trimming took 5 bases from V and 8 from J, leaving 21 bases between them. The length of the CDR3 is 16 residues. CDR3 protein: CASSPLVRGAGEKLFF. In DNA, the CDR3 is TGTGCCAGCAGCCCATTGGTGCGGGGGGCAGGGGAAAAACTGTTTTTT.

The CDR3 region is CASSEDSLYEQYF. CDR3 in DNA: TGTGCCAGCAGCGAGGACAGCCTCTACGAGCAGTACTTC. The rearrangement links TRBV7-8 to TRBJ2-7, with D possibly being TRBD1 (6 bases). With 5 bases removed from V and 3 bases from J, the gap between germline ends came to 11 bases. Germline-derived CDR1 and CDR2 are SGHVS and FQNEAQ. The CDR3 covers 13 residues.

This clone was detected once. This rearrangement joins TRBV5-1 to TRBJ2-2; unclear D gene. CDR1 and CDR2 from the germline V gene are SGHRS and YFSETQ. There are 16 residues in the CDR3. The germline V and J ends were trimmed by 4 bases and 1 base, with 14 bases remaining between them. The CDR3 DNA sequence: TGCGCCAGCAGCCCCCCCGGTCTCCTGAACACCGGGGAGCTGTTTTTT. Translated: CASSPPGLLNTGELFF. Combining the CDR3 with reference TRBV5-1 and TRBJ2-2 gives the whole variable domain KAGVTQTPRYLIKTRGQQVTLSCSPISGHRSVSWYQQTPGQGLQFLFEYFSETQRNKGNFPGRFSGRQFSNSRSEMNVSTLELGDSALYLCASSPPGLLNTGELFFGEGSRLTVL.

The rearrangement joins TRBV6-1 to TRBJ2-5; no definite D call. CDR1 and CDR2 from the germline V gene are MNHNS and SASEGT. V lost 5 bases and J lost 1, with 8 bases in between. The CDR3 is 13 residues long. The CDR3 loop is CASSNLPQETQYF. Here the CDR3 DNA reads TGTGCCAGCAGTAACCTACCCCAAGAGACCCAGTACTTC.

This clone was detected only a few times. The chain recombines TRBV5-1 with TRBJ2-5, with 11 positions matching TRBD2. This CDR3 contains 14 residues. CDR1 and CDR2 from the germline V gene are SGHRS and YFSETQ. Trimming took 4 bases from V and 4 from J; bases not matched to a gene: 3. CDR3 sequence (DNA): TGCGCCAGCAGCGCCGGGACTAGCGGAGAGACCCAGTACTTC. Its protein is CASSAGTSGETQYF. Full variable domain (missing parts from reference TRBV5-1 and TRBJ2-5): KAGVTQTPRYLIKTRGQQVTLSCSPISGHRSVSWYQQTPGQGLQFLFEYFSETQRNKGNFPGRFSGRQFSNSRSEMNVSTLELGDSALYLCASSAGTSGETQYFGPGTRLLVL.

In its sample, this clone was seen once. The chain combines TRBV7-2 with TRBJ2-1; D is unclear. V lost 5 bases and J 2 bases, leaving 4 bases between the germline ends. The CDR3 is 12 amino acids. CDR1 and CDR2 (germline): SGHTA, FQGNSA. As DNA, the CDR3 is TGTGCCAGCAGCGGAGCCTACAATGAGCAGTTCTTC. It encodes CASSGAYNEQFF.

In DNA, the CDR3 is TGTGCCAGCACCACTACCCTGATCACCGGGGAGCTGTTTTTT. It specifies CASTTTLITGELFF. The V and J genes are TRBV11-2 and TRBJ2-2, with no clear D. Between the trimmed V and J ends, which lost 7 bases and 4 bases, there was a span of 13 bases. The CDR3 totals 14 residues. Germline CDR1 and CDR2: SGHAT and FQNNGV.

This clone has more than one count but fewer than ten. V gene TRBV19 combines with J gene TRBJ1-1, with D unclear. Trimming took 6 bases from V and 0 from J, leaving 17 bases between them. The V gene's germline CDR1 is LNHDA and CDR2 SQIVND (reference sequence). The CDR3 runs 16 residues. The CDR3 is CASSSAVDLMNTEAFF. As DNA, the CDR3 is TGTGCCAGTAGCAGTGCGGTAGACCTCATGAACACTGAAGCTTTCTTT.

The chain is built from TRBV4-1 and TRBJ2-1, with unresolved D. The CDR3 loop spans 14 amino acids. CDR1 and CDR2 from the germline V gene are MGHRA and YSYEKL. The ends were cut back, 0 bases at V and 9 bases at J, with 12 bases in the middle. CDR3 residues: CASSQDPSVGEQFF. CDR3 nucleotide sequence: TGCGCCAGCAGCCAAGATCCATCGGTCGGTGAGCAGTTCTTC.